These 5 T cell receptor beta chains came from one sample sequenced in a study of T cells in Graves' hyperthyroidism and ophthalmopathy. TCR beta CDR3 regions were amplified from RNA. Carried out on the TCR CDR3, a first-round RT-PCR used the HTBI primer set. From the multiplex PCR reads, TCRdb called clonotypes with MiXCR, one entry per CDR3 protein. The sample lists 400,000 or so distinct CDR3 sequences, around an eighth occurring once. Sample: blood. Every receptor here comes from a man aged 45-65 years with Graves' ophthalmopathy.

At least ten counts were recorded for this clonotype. The CDR3 coding sequence is TGTGCCAGCAGTTACGCCACTAGCGGGAGGCCCTACAATGAGCAGTTCTTC. Translating it yields CASSYATSGRPYNEQFF. The chain recombines TRBV6-5 with TRBJ2-1; 12 bases are a match to TRBD2. Trimming took 2 bases from V and 2 from J; bases not matched to a gene: 4. This CDR3 spans 17 amino acids. The germline V gene has CDR1 MNHEY and CDR2 SVGAGI.

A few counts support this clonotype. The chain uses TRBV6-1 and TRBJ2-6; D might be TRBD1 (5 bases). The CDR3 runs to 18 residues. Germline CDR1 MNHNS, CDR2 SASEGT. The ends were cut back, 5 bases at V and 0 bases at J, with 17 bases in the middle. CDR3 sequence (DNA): TGTGCCAGCAGTTACTTTGGCATTACAGGCTCTGGGGCCAACGTCCTGACTTTC. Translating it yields CASSYFGITGSGANVLTF.

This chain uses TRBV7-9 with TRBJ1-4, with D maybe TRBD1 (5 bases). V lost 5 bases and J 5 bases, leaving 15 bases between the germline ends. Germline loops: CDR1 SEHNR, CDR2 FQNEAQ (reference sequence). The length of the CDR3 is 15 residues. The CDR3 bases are TGTGCCAGCAGCCCCACGGCCCGGGGCAATGAAAAACTGTTTTTT. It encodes CASSPTARGNEKLFF.

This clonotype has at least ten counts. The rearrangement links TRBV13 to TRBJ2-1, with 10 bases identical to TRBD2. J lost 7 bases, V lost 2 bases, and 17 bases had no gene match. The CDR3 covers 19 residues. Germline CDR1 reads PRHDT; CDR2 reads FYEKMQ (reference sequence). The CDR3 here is CASSLSQVSGRSLGNEQFF. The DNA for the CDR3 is TGTGCCAGCAGCTTATCTCAGGTTAGCGGGAGGTCCCTAGGTAATGAGCAGTTCTTC.

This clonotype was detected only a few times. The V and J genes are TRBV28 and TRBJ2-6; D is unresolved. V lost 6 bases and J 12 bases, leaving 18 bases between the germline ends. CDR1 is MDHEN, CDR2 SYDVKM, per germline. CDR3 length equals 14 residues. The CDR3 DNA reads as TGTGCCAGCAGCCCGCCGGGTACGTCCTTCGTCCTGACTTTC. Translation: CASSPPGTSFVLTF.